What follows is one T cell receptor (beta chain) and its context. No antigen is known for it. This specimen belongs to a study of cytomegalovirus exposure and HLA in healthy donors. The CDR3 extends over 17 amino acids. J gave up 7 bases and V 4 bases, and 11 bases lay outside the gene matches. CDR1 is LGHNA and CDR2 is YSLEER in the germline V gene. PCR primers comprised 60 Vbeta and 13 Jbeta primers. Repertoires were generated with immunoSEQ multiplex PCR, while TCRdb's copy carries only in-frame clones and drops some. The specimen's table records roughly 100,000 clones. Study conclusions and caveats: Several of the most significant clusters appeared, in a later analysis, to be linked to common viral pathogens.

The sample was PBMCs. This chain uses TRBV4-3 with TRBJ2-2; 11 bases match TRBD2. This clonotype originated in a man aged 35-49 years in good health and CMV-seronegative. The CDR3 nucleotides are TGCGCCAGCAGCCGGAGAGGGAGAACTAGCGGGAGCGGGGAGCTGTTTTTT. Its protein product is CASSRRGRTSGSGELFF.